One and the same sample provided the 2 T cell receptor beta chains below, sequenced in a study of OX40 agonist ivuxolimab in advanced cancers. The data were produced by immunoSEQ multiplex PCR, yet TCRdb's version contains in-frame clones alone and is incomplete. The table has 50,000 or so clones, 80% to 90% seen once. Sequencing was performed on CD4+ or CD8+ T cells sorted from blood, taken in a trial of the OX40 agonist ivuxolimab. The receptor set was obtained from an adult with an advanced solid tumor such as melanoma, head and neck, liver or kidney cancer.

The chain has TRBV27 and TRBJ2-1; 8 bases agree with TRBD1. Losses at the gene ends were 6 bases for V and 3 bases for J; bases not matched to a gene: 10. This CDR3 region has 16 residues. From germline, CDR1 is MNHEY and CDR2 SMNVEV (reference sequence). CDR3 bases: TGTGCCAGCAGCCCTACTCTGGACAGGGTCTACAATGAGCAGTTCTTC. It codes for CASSPTLDRVYNEQFF.

CDR3 amino acids: CASSLAGRGLNTEAFF. DNA of the CDR3: TGTGCCAGCAGCTTAGCGGGACGGGGATTGAACACTGAAGCTTTCTTT. The V gene is TRBV7-9, the J gene TRBJ1-1; D possibly corresponds to TRBD1 (5 bases). The V end was cut by 0 bases, the J end by 0 bases, with 11 bases between. Looked up from germline, CDR1 is SEHNR and CDR2 is FQNEAQ (reference sequence). The CDR3 contains 16 residues.